Sequencing of this T cell receptor beta chain was carried out in a study of cytomegalovirus exposure and HLA in healthy donors. Using immunoSEQ multiplex PCR, the repertoire was profiled, and TCRdb retains in-frame clones only, with some absent. The table records roughly 260,000 clones, nearly 90% of them present only once. General study points: The authors enumerated roughly 180 TCR beta chains as linked to cytomegalovirus.

This clone was seen a few times. Its specificity is unknown. Germline CDR1 reads SEHNR; CDR2 reads FQNEAQ (reference sequence). The CDR3 has 13 residues. Trimming took 5 bases from V and 3 from J, leaving 10 bases between them. The sequence was obtained from a young woman in good health and CMV-seronegative. The chain is built from TRBV7-9 and TRBJ1-2; D perhaps matches TRBD1 (6 bases). The source material was PBMCs. CDR3 region: CASSPGTYYGYTF. In DNA, the CDR3 is TGTGCCAGCAGCCCCGGGACATACTATGGCTACACCTTC.